This T cell receptor (beta chain) was recorded in a study of blood T cell repertoires in COVID-19. About the research overall: Recovery among Cohort 3 donors was established by two negative PCRs, clearance, or symptom resolution. Sample material is recorded as cDNA or gDNA derived from T cells, B-cell-depleted T cells, or PBMCs.

Original analysis: Estimates of nucleated cell counts were drawn from the amplification of reference gene primers. Measured with immunoSEQ multiplex PCR; TCRdb has only the in-frame clones, and not every one. That table furnishes V, J and clone size, whereas the DNA furnished D and trimming. The data show about 270,000 clones, around nine tenths seen once. Germline V lookup: CDR1 MNHEY, CDR2 SMNVEV (reference sequence). Unmatched junction bases numbered 3, after V lost 2 bases and J lost 3 bases. The CDR3 contains 15 residues. The sequence derives from a woman aged 55-70 years in a cohort exposed to, infected with or recovered from COVID-19 (not recorded which). The chain has TRBV27 and TRBJ2-7; TRBD1 agrees at 11 bases. Sequenced sample: PBMCs or T cells enriched from blood (not recorded which). The CDR3 loop is CASSLQGQGVYEQYF. CDR3 in DNA: TGTGCCAGCAGTTTACAGGGACAGGGGGTCTACGAGCAGTACTTC.